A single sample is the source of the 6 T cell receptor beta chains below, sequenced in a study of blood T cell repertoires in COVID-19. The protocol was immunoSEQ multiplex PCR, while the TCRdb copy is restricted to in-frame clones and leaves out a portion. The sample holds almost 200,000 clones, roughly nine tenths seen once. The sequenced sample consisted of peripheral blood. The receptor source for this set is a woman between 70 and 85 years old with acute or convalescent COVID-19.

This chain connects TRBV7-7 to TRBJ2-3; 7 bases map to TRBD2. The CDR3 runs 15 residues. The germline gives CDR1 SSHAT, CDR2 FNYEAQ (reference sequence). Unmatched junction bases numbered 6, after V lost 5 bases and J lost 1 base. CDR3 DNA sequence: TGTGCCAGCAGCCTAGGACTAGGTCGCACAGATACGCAGTATTTT. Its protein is CASSLGLGRTDTQYF.

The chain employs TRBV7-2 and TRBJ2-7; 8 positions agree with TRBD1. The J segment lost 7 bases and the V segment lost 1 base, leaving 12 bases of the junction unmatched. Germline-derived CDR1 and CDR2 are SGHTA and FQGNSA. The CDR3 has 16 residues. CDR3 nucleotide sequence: TGTGCCAGCAGCTTAGGAGGGACAGGATCCTACGTGGAGCAGTACTTC. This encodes CASSLGGTGSYVEQYF.

CDR3 in DNA: TGCGCCAGCAGCCCAGGGACTACTGGAACAGATACGCAGTATTTT. This sequence encodes CASSPGTTGTDTQYF. The chain is built from TRBV5-1 and TRBJ2-3; 7 bases agree with TRBD2. This CDR3 has 15 residues. Germline V lookup: CDR1 SGHRS, CDR2 YFSETQ. V lost 4 bases to trimming and J lost 3 bases; unmatched junction nucleotides: 8.

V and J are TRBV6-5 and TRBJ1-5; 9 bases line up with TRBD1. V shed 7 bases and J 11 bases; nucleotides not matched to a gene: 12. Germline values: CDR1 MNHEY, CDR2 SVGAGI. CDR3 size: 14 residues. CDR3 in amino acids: CASNPDRGKWAQHF. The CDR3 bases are TGTGCCAGCAATCCCGACAGGGGGAAATGGGCCCAGCATTTT.

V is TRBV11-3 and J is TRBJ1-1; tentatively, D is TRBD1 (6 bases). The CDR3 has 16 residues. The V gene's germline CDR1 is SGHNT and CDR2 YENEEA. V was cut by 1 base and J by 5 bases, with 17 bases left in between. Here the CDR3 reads CASSLGLGAGWTEAFF. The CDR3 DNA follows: TGTGCCAGCAGCTTAGGGCTGGGGGCCGGTTGGACTGAAGCTTTCTTT.

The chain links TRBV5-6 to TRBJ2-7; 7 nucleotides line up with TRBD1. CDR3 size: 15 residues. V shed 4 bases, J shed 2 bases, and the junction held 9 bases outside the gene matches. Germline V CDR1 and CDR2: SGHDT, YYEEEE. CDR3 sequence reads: CASSHSGTAAYEQYF. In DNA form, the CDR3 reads TGTGCCAGCAGCCATTCCGGGACAGCAGCCTACGAGCAGTACTTC.